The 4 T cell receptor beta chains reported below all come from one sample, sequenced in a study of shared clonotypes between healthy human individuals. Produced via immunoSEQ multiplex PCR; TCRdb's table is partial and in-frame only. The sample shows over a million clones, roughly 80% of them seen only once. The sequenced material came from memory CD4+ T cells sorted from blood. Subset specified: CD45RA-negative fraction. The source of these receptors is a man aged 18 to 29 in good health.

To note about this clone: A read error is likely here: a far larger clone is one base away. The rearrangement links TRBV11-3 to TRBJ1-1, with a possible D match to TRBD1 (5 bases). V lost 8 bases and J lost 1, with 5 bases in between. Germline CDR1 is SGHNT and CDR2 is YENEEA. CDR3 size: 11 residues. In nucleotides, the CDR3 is TGTGCCAGCCAGGGGAACACTGAAGCTTTCTTT. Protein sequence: CASQGNTEAFF.

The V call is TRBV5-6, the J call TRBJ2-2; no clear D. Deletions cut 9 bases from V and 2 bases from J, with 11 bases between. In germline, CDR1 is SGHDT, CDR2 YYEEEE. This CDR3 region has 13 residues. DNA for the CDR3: TGTGCCACCCACGCTTTTAACACCGGGGAGCTGTTTTTT. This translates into CATHAFNTGELFF.

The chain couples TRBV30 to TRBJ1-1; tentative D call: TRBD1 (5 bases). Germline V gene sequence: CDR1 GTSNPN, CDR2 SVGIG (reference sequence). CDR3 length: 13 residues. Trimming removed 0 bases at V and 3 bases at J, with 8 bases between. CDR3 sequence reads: CAWSVWGDTEAFF. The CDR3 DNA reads TGTGCCTGGAGTGTATGGGGGGACACTGAAGCTTTCTTT.

CDR3 nucleotides: TGTGCCAGCACCGCCGATAGCAATCAGCCCCAGCATTTT. This gives the protein CASTADSNQPQHF. J is TRBJ1-5 and V is TRBV7-2; D is unclear. The length of the CDR3 is 13 residues. The V and J ends lost 7 bases and 0 bases respectively, with 7 bases between them. In germline, CDR1 is SGHTA, CDR2 FQGNSA.